The 26 T cell receptor beta chains listed next were all sequenced from one sample in a study of CD8+ T cells in alopecia areata. Extraction of RNA preceded its reverse transcription into cDNA, which served as the sequencing template. Clones were read by immunoSEQ multiplex PCR, and TCRdb kept only the in-frame ones, dropping some. The sample yields about 150,000 clones, 40% to 65% seen once. The material sequenced was CD8+ T cells sorted from blood, taken at week 0. These receptors were taken from a human donor with alopecia areata.

A few counts support this clone. The gene calls are TRBV4-2 and TRBJ2-5; D gene ambiguous. V was shortened by 4 bases and J by 5 bases, with 14 bases between the two germline ends. Germline CDR1 reads LGHNA; CDR2 reads YNFKEQ. The CDR3 has 14 amino acids. This CDR3 is CASSPALGGETQYF. The CDR3 bases are TGTGCCAGCAGCCCGGCCCTAGGTGGGGAGACCCAGTACTTC.

The CDR3, as DNA: TGCAGCGCCCTGCTCCCAGGGGGCAGAGAGACCCAGTACTTC. It specifies CSALLPGGRETQYF. The chain recombines TRBV29-1 with TRBJ2-5; 8 bases align to TRBD1. CDR1 SQVTM and CDR2 ANQGSEA come from the germline V gene. This CDR3 comprises 14 residues. V lost 7 bases, J lost 4 bases, and 11 bases stayed unmatched.

This clone was found a few times. The rearrangement links TRBV23-1 to TRBJ2-7; 10 nucleotides match TRBD1. TRBV23-1 is an ORF for which the function is uncertain. The V gene end was trimmed by 6 bases and the J gene end by 6 bases; junction bases not matched to a gene: 8. This CDR3 is built from 14 residues. As DNA, the CDR3 is TGCGCCAGCAGGCGACAGGGGGCAATGTGCGAGCAGTACTTC. This encodes CASRRQGAMCEQYF.

This clone has only a few counts. Within the sample, other DNA sequences also encode this same CDR3. The chain is built from TRBV9 and TRBJ1-5, with D perhaps TRBD1 (5 bases). CDR1 SGDLS and CDR2 YYNGEE come from the germline V gene. Trimming pared 4 bases from V and 2 bases from J, leaving 10 bases between. The CDR3 has 14 residues. The chain's CDR3 is CASSPGGGNQPQHF. The CDR3 DNA follows: TGTGCCAGCAGCCCCGGGGGGGGCAATCAGCCCCAGCATTTT. Full variable domain (missing parts from reference TRBV9 and TRBJ1-5): DSGVTQTPKHLITATGQRVTLRCSPRSGDLSVYWYQQSLDQGLQFLIQYYNGEERAKGNILERFSAQQFPDLHSELNLSSLELGDSALYFCASSPGGGNQPQHFGDGTRLSIL.

V and J are TRBV29-1 and TRBJ2-5, with D possibly being TRBD1 (6 bases). The closer fit of TRBJ2-7 to the DNA end suggests the J call may be wrong. This CDR3 has 13 amino acids. From germline, CDR1 is SQVTM and CDR2 ANQGSEA. CDR3 in amino acids: CSVQTGSSYEQYF. CDR3 sequence (DNA): TGCAGCGTTCAGACAGGTTCCTCTTACGAGCAGTACTTC.

The CDR3 DNA sequence: TGTGCCAGCAACGAACGGGGGAACTATGGCTACACCTTC. As protein: CASNERGNYGYTF. This chain uses TRBV13 with TRBJ1-2, with D tentatively TRBD1 (5 bases). CDR1 is PRHDT, CDR2 FYEKMQ, per germline (reference sequence). V lost 7 bases and J 2 bases, leaving 11 bases between the germline ends. The CDR3 consists of 13 residues.

The V and J genes are TRBV7-2 and TRBJ2-3, with D possibly TRBD1 on 5 matching bases. The length of the CDR3 is 14 residues. The germline V gene has CDR1 SGHTA and CDR2 FQGNSA. The V end lost 2 bases, the J end lost 4 bases, and 10 bases lay between the germline ends. The CDR3 nucleotides read TGTGCCAGCAGCTTACGTGGGGCCGCAGATACGCAGTATTTT. As protein: CASSLRGAADTQYF.

The sample holds a few counts of this clone. V gene TRBV29-1 combines with J gene TRBJ2-3; D may be TRBD1 (6 bases). Trimming pared 5 bases from V and 0 bases from J, leaving 15 bases between. The CDR3 spans 15 residues. In germline, CDR1 is SQVTM, CDR2 ANQGSEA. The CDR3 loop is CSVTGWGPSTDTQYF. Written as DNA, the CDR3 is TGCAGCGTTACCGGTTGGGGGCCGAGCACAGATACGCAGTATTTT.

The chain links TRBV15 to TRBJ1-4; no firm D call. V was clipped by 2 bases and J by 12 bases, with 19 bases between them. Looked up from germline, CDR1 is LNHNV and CDR2 is YYDKDF (reference sequence). CDR3 size: 15 residues. The CDR3, as DNA: TGTGCCACCAGCAGATCCGGACGTAAAAGGGAGGAACTGTTTTTT. Translating gives CATSRSGRKREELFF.

The chain joins TRBV11-1 to TRBJ1-1; 8 bases are a match to TRBD1. From germline, CDR1 is SGHAT and CDR2 FQDESV (reference sequence). This CDR3 comprises 15 residues. Trimming removed 4 bases from V and 8 bases from J; junction bases left unmatched: 12. The chain's CDR3 is CASSSNIGQGDEAFF. As DNA, the CDR3 is TGTGCCAGCAGCTCCAACATAGGACAGGGAGACGAAGCTTTCTTT.

This chain connects TRBV7-9 to TRBJ1-2, with 9 bases identical to TRBD1. CDR3 length: 14 amino acids. With 5 bases clipped from V and 3 bases from J, the junction kept 4 bases outside the gene matches. The germline V gene has CDR1 SEHNR and CDR2 FQNEAQ (reference sequence). The DNA of the CDR3 is TGTGCCAGCAGCCGGACAGGGGCGGACTATGGCTACACCTTC. It codes for CASSRTGADYGYTF.

V gene TRBV5-1 combines with J gene TRBJ2-1; D is perhaps TRBD2 (5 bases). Trimming shortened V by 6 bases and J by 5 bases, and 6 bases separated the two germline ends. The CDR3 extends over 11 amino acids. The germline CDR1 and CDR2 sequences are SGHRS and YFSETQ. CDR3 DNA sequence: TGCGCCAGCACGGGAAACAATGAGCAGTTCTTC. Encoded protein: CASTGNNEQFF.

The genes are TRBV4-3 and TRBJ2-4; 7 nucleotides line up with TRBD1. CDR1 and CDR2 from the germline V gene are LGHNA and YSLEER. The CDR3 has 18 amino acids. The V gene end was trimmed by 0 bases and the J gene end by 2 bases; junction bases not matched to a gene: 10. The CDR3 nucleotides are TGCGCCAGCAGCCAAGATTTTGCCGGGACAGTCACCAAAAACATTCAGTACTTC. Encoded protein: CASSQDFAGTVTKNIQYF.

This clone has just a few counts. The chain carries TRBV7-9 and TRBJ2-7; D perhaps matches TRBD2 (5 bases). Trimming left V 5 bases short and J 4 bases short, with 12 bases between. This CDR3 region has 13 residues. In germline, CDR1 is SEHNR, CDR2 FQNEAQ (reference sequence). CDR3 coding DNA: TGTGCCAGCAGCACAAGCCGGGATTACGAGCAGTACTTC. This codes for CASSTSRDYEQYF.

This clone occurred a few times. The chain carries TRBV9 and TRBJ1-4, with 10 bases matching TRBD1. CDR1 and CDR2 from the germline V gene are SGDLS and YYNGEE. The V and J ends lost 4 bases and 6 bases, in that order; junction bases with no gene match: 12. The CDR3 runs to 17 residues. For the CDR3, the DNA is TGTGCCAGCAGCCCCGGACAGGGACAGGGGTTAGATGAAAAACTGTTTTTT. This sequence encodes CASSPGQGQGLDEKLFF. Full variable domain (missing parts from reference TRBV9 and TRBJ1-4): DSGVTQTPKHLITATGQRVTLRCSPRSGDLSVYWYQQSLDQGLQFLIQYYNGEERAKGNILERFSAQQFPDLHSELNLSSLELGDSALYFCASSPGQGQGLDEKLFFGSGTQLSVL.

This chain links TRBV30 with TRBJ1-2, with D possibly being TRBD1 (6 bases). V was trimmed by 3 bases and J by 4 bases, leaving 18 bases between them. CDR3 length equals 15 residues. Germline V gives CDR1 GTSNPN, CDR2 SVGIG (reference sequence). CDR3 residues: CAWSPTGVPGYGYTF. CDR3 DNA: TGTGCCTGGAGCCCGACAGGAGTGCCTGGCTATGGCTACACCTTC.

The rearrangement uses TRBV5-4 and TRBJ2-3, with D perhaps matching TRBD2 (5 bases). V lost 3 bases, J lost 2 bases, and 13 bases lay in between. Germline lookup yields CDR1 SGHNT and CDR2 YYREEE (reference sequence). This CDR3 is 15 amino acids long. The CDR3 here is CASSSPLESTDTQYF. The CDR3 nucleotides read TGTGCCAGCAGCTCCCCACTAGAGTCCACAGATACGCAGTATTTT.

In this sample, this clone turned up a few times. The V and J genes are TRBV15 and TRBJ1-5; D not resolved. This CDR3 is 14 amino acids long. The ends were cut back, 8 bases at V and 2 bases at J, with 13 bases in the middle. The germline CDR1 and CDR2 sequences are LNHNV and YYDKDF (reference sequence). The CDR3 region is CATWSGSGNQPQHF. The DNA of the CDR3 is TGTGCCACCTGGTCTGGTTCCGGCAATCAGCCCCAGCATTTT.

The chain is built from TRBV4-1 and TRBJ1-1; TRBD1 is a possible D gene (5 bases). The CDR3 covers 14 residues. Germline values: CDR1 MGHRA, CDR2 YSYEKL. V was shortened by 0 bases and J by 10 bases, with 15 bases between the two germline ends. In nucleotides, the CDR3 is TGCGCCAGCAGCCAAGATCGGGCAGGGAAGAGAGCTTTCTTT. This encodes CASSQDRAGKRAFF.

The V call is TRBV7-6, the J call TRBJ2-3, with TRBD2 identical over 9 bases. This CDR3 has 15 amino acids. Trimming removed 1 base from V and 4 bases from J; junction bases left unmatched: 3. CDR1 and CDR2 (germline): SGHVS, FNYEAQ. The DNA for the CDR3 is TGTGCCAGCAGCTTAGTAGTAGCGGGGGCAGATACGCAGTATTTT. Amino acids: CASSLVVAGADTQYF.

The sample holds a few counts of this clone. The V call is TRBV4-3, the J call TRBJ1-5, with unresolved D. Germline V CDR1 and CDR2: LGHNA, YSLEER. Trimming took off 0 bases at V and 8 bases at J, with 14 bases between the two ends. The CDR3 spans 15 residues. The chain's CDR3 is CASSQDPRAREPQHF. The CDR3 DNA follows: TGCGCCAGCAGCCAAGATCCCCGAGCAAGGGAGCCCCAGCATTTT.

The V gene is TRBV29-1, the J gene TRBJ2-3; D perhaps matches TRBD2 (5 bases). V lost 6 bases, J lost 2 bases, and 9 bases lay in between. Germline CDR1 and CDR2: SQVTM and ANQGSEA. The CDR3 runs to 12 residues. In DNA form, the CDR3 reads TGCAGCGTGGACTCTTACACAGATACGCAGTATTTT. It encodes CSVDSYTDTQYF.

The chain has TRBV29-1 and TRBJ2-5; 8 nucleotides align to TRBD2. The DNA end is a closer match to TRBJ2-7, so the J assignment may be wrong. CDR3 length: 14 amino acids. Germline loops: CDR1 SQVTM, CDR2 ANQGSEA. The CDR3 DNA is TGCAGCGTTGAATGGGCGGGGGGCCCCTACGAGCAGTACTTC. Its protein product is CSVEWAGGPYEQYF.

The chain is built from TRBV15 and TRBJ2-1; 7 positions agree with TRBD2. V gave up 0 bases and J gave up 5 bases; unmatched junction bases: 10. Germline V gene lookup returns CDR1 LNHNV and CDR2 YYDKDF (reference sequence). This CDR3 spans 17 amino acids. The CDR3, as DNA: TGTGCCACCAGCAGAGAAGCGGGTAGCGGGCCAAACAATGAGCAGTTCTTC. Its protein is CATSREAGSGPNNEQFF.

The V gene is TRBV30, the J gene TRBJ1-2, with 12 bases aligning to TRBD1. V was clipped by 5 bases and J by 6 bases; unmatched bases: 7. In germline, CDR1 is GTSNPN, CDR2 SVGIG (reference sequence). The CDR3 contains 14 residues. The CDR3 region is CAWGPGQGANGYTF. The DNA of the CDR3 is TGTGCCTGGGGCCCGGGACAGGGGGCGAATGGCTACACCTTC.

This clone was detected only once. The rearrangement joins TRBV5-1 to TRBJ2-7, with no clear D. There are 13 residues in the CDR3. The germline V gene has CDR1 SGHRS and CDR2 YFSETQ. V lost 0 bases to trimming and J lost 4 bases, with 8 bases between them. The CDR3 nucleotides read TGCGCCAGCAGCTTGGGATTGGGATACGAGCAGTACTTC. It codes for CASSLGLGYEQYF.